A single sample is the source of the 32 T cell receptor beta chains below, sequenced in a study of CD8+CD57+ T cells in acquired aplastic anemia. Genomic DNA was employed as the template in profiling TCR beta VDJ and CDR3. TCRdb reprocessed the reads with MiXCR, giving one entry per CDR3 protein. This sample has around 400,000 distinct CDR3 sequences, with 60% to 80% found just once. Sequenced: sorted CD4+, CD8+, or CD8+CD57+ T cells (not recorded which) from PBMCs. The source is a human donor in good health, serving as a control.

This clonotype occurred many times. This chain links TRBV20-1 with TRBJ1-4, with 9 bases aligning to TRBD1. This CDR3 is 14 amino acids long. The J segment lost 8 bases and the V segment lost 5 bases, leaving 9 bases of the junction unmatched. Germline values: CDR1 DFQATT, CDR2 SNEGSKA (reference sequence). In DNA, the CDR3 is TGCAGTGCTGGGTCCGGGACAGGGCAAGAAAAACTGTTTTTT. Protein sequence: CSAGSGTGQEKLFF.

The CDR3 bases are TGTGCCACCAGTGAAGAGTCATATGGCTACACCTTC. It encodes CATSEESYGYTF. V is TRBV24-1 and J is TRBJ1-2, with D unresolved. Germline CDR1 and CDR2: KGHDR and SFDVKD. The CDR3 runs to 12 residues. The V and J ends lost 4 bases and 5 bases respectively, with 7 bases between them.

The CDR3 is CASGAGYTEAFF. CDR3 in DNA: TGTGCCAGCGGGGCAGGGTACACTGAAGCTTTCTTT. The chain links TRBV9 to TRBJ1-1; TRBD1 might be the D (5 bases). Germline V gene lookup returns CDR1 SGDLS and CDR2 YYNGEE. Trimming shortened V by 7 bases and J by 3 bases, and 10 bases separated the two germline ends. The CDR3 has 12 residues.

This clonotype was counted ten times or more. The V gene is TRBV28, the J gene TRBJ1-2; no definite D call. The V gene lost 3 bases and the J gene lost 4 bases, with 9 bases spanning the gap. Germline loops: CDR1 MDHEN, CDR2 SYDVKM. This CDR3 region has 13 residues. This CDR3 reads CASSFIDRYGYTF. The CDR3 nucleotides read TGTGCCAGCAGTTTCATAGACCGCTATGGCTACACCTTC.

Concerning this clonotype itself: One junction end does not reproduce the germline sequence, and a read error may be involved. The chain links TRBV7-3 to TRBJ1-6; D remains ambiguous. Germline V lookup: CDR1 SGHTA, CDR2 FQGTGA. There are 14 residues in the CDR3. DNA of the CDR3: TGTGCCAGCAGCTTAGAACAGCTTAATTCACCCCCCCACTTT. Its protein product is CASSLEQLNSPPHF.

Points on this clonotype: At one boundary the junction diverges from the germline segment, which might be a read error. The J gene is TRBJ1-2, the V gene TRBV7-8; D ambiguous. The CDR3 runs 13 residues. Germline V gives CDR1 SGHVS, CDR2 FQNEAQ. CDR3 in DNA: TGTGCCAGCAGCTTGGACGTTGGCTACAGCTACGCCTTC. It translates to CASSLDVGYSYAF.

V is TRBV9 and J is TRBJ2-1; no firm D call. Trimming pared 3 bases from V and 8 bases from J, leaving 6 bases between. This CDR3 is 11 amino acids long. Germline loops: CDR1 SGDLS, CDR2 YYNGEE. CDR3 DNA sequence: TGTGCCAGCAGCGAAACCGATGAGCAGTTCTTC. It translates to CASSETDEQFF.

This clonotype has more than one count but fewer than ten. The gene calls are TRBV10-3 and TRBJ2-7; TRBD2 matches 8 bases. Germline V CDR1 and CDR2: ENHRY, SYGVKD. This CDR3 is built from 13 residues. V gave up 5 bases and J gave up 6 bases; unmatched junction bases: 6. Here the CDR3 reads CAISWSGGGEQYF. As DNA, the CDR3 is TGTGCCATCAGTTGGAGCGGGGGTGGCGAGCAGTACTTC.

This clonotype was observed at least ten times. The chain is built from TRBV3-1 and TRBJ1-2, with 8 bases fitting TRBD1. Germline V gene lookup returns CDR1 LGHDT and CDR2 YNNKEL (reference sequence). V was clipped by 4 bases and J by 4 bases; unmatched bases: 5. The CDR3 has 14 residues. CDR3 loop: CASSLRDRFYGYTF. In DNA, the CDR3 is TGTGCCAGCAGCCTTCGGGACAGGTTCTATGGCTACACCTTC.

Regarding this clonotype: Likely a read error: the CDR3 ends without its conserved phenylalanine or tryptophan. It is unclear where the CDR3 begins or ends on the DNA, so no DNA is shown, and the CDR3 is as TCRdb lists it. The rearrangement links TRBV24-1 to TRBJ1-6. Germline loops: CDR1 KGHDR, CDR2 SFDVKD. With termini counted, the CDR3 has 15 amino acids. The CDR3 here is CATSFRGENNPHFGD.

This clonotype was picked up a small number of times. The chain uses TRBV5-5 and TRBJ2-7, with D perhaps TRBD2 (6 bases). The V gene's germline CDR1 is SGHKS and CDR2 YYEKEE (reference sequence). V lost 6 bases and J 2 bases, leaving 12 bases between the germline ends. The CDR3 covers 13 residues. The CDR3 DNA follows: TGTGCCAGCACCCCGGGAGTCCCCTACGAGCAGTACTTC. Its protein product is CASTPGVPYEQYF.

As for this clonotype: This could be a read error, since a much larger clone is one nucleotide away. The rearrangement links TRBV20-1 to TRBJ1-6; the match to TRBD1 covers 8 bases. This CDR3 is 16 amino acids long. The germline gives CDR1 DFQATT, CDR2 SNEGSKA (reference sequence). CDR3 amino acids: CSPRGDRSSYNSPLHF. CDR3 sequence (DNA): TGCAGTCCTAGGGGGGACAGGAGCTCCTATAATTCACCCCTCCACTTT.

This clonotype appeared many times. V gene TRBV30 combines with J gene TRBJ1-5; D unresolved. V dropped 0 bases and J dropped 3 bases, with 3 bases sitting between them. Germline loops: CDR1 GTSNPN, CDR2 SVGIG (reference sequence). The CDR3 has 12 amino acids. CDR3 amino acids: CAWSVLNQPQHF. Written as DNA, the CDR3 is TGTGCCTGGAGTGTACTCAATCAGCCCCAGCATTTT.

In this sample, this clonotype turned up many times. This chain uses TRBV7-2 with TRBJ1-6, with D perhaps TRBD1 (5 bases). The CDR3 is 13 amino acids. Trimming stripped 5 bases from V and 7 bases from J, with 9 bases between. CDR1 and CDR2 from the germline V gene are SGHTA and FQGNSA. DNA of the CDR3: TGTGCCAGCAGCCTGACAGAAAATTCACCCCTCCACTTT. This sequence encodes CASSLTENSPLHF.

This clonotype was seen ten or more times. The chain employs TRBV6-2 or TRBV6-3 and TRBJ1-6, with no clear D. Trimming removed 2 bases from V and 0 bases from J, with 11 bases in between. The CDR3 has 17 residues. Germline V CDR1 and CDR2: MNHEY, SVGEGT. This CDR3 is CASSYTSWGSYNSPLHF. In DNA form, the CDR3 reads TGTGCCAGCAGTTACACTTCGTGGGGCTCCTATAATTCACCCCTCCACTTT.

This clonotype was seen more than once but under ten times. The chain recombines TRBV24-1 with TRBJ2-3; 9 nucleotides align to TRBD2. CDR1 is KGHDR, CDR2 SFDVKD, per germline. The CDR3 is made up of 17 amino acids. Germline trimming cut 4 bases from V and 5 bases from J; bases unmatched to any gene: 12. CDR3 bases: TGTGCCACCAGTGACCCCGGGCTGGGCGGGAGGGGAGATACGCAGTATTTT. Encoded protein: CATSDPGLGGRGDTQYF.

Note on this clonotype: A much larger clone lies a single base off, so this may be a read error. This sequence joins TRBV20-1 and TRBJ1-4; D uncertain. Germline V gives CDR1 DFQATT, CDR2 SNEGSKA (reference sequence). This CDR3 comprises 13 residues. DNA of the CDR3: TGCAGTGCTAGAGAGGCAACTAATGAAAAACTGCTTTTT. Protein product: CSAREATNEKLLF.

In its sample, this clonotype was seen a few times. The rearrangement links TRBV6-2 or TRBV6-3 to TRBJ2-4; 8 bases align to TRBD1. Looked up from germline, CDR1 is MNHEY and CDR2 is SVGEGT. J lost 8 bases, V lost 3 bases, and 9 bases had no gene match. The CDR3 is 15 amino acids. The CDR3 region is CASSYSEGQVDIQYF. Here the CDR3 DNA reads TGTGCCAGCAGTTATTCCGAGGGACAGGTCGACATTCAGTACTTC.

This clonotype was found a few times. The rearrangement uses TRBV5-1 and TRBJ1-6; 8 bases align to TRBD1. CDR1 is SGHRS and CDR2 is YFSETQ in the germline V gene. The V gene end was trimmed by 4 bases and the J gene end by 8 bases; junction bases not matched to a gene: 5. The CDR3 totals 14 residues. CDR3 nucleotides: TGCGCCAGCAGCGCCGGACAGGGTTATTCACCCCTCCACTTT. Its protein product is CASSAGQGYSPLHF.

A note on this clonotype: The junction shows a germline mismatch at one end, possibly a read error. V gene TRBV24-1 combines with J gene TRBJ1-1; D may be TRBD1 (5 bases). This CDR3 has 17 amino acids. Germline-derived CDR1 and CDR2 are KGHDR and SFDVKD. The CDR3 DNA reads TGTGCCACCAGTGGCCTCTCGAGAGGACACGCCTACAATCAAGCCTTCTTT. The encoded protein is CATSGLSRGHAYNQAFF.

The J gene is TRBJ2-5, the V gene TRBV7-2; 8 bases are a match to TRBD2. V was pared by 6 bases and J by 2 bases, with 8 bases of the junction left unmatched. This CDR3 comprises 15 residues. CDR1 and CDR2 from the germline V gene are SGHTA and FQGNSA. CDR3 sequence reads: CASSPPTSEQETQYF. Here the CDR3 DNA reads TGTGCCAGCAGTCCCCCGACTAGCGAACAAGAGACCCAGTACTTC.

The genes are TRBV9 and TRBJ2-1, with TRBD2 matching 11 bases. CDR3 length: 17 amino acids. Trimming at V came to 2 bases and at J to 7 bases, leaving 11 bases not matched to a gene. Germline V gene data show CDR1 as SGDLS and CDR2 as YYNGEE. CDR3 nucleotides: TGTGCCAGCAGCGTCGGCACTCTAGCGGGGGGCGGGAATGAGCAGTTCTTC. Protein product: CASSVGTLAGGGNEQFF.

The chain employs TRBV20-1 and TRBJ2-3; D is possibly TRBD2 (5 bases). The CDR3 is 12 amino acids. Trimming left V 1 base short and J 4 bases short, with 6 bases between. CDR1 and CDR2 from the germline V gene are DFQATT and SNEGSKA (reference sequence). In DNA, the CDR3 is TGCAGTGCTAGAGCGGAGGCAGATACGCAGTATTTT. Translation: CSARAEADTQYF.

This clonotype showed up just once. The CDR3 loop reads CASSLGDLWNTEAFF. DNA of the CDR3: TGTGCCAGCAGCTTGGGGGACTTGTGGAACACTGAAGCTTTCTTT. J is TRBJ1-1 and V is TRBV9; D possibly corresponds to TRBD1 (5 bases). Trimming shortened V by 4 bases and J by 1 base, and 14 bases separated the two germline ends. The CDR3 spans 15 residues. Germline CDR1 reads SGDLS; CDR2 reads YYNGEE.

In regard to this clonotype: This may arise from a read error, as a much more abundant clone is one base away. V usage is TRBV11-3 and J usage is TRBJ2-5; TRBD1 agrees at 7 bases. The junction had 18 bases not matched to a gene; V was cut back by 4 bases and J by 7 bases. The CDR3 runs to 17 residues. Germline V gene lookup returns CDR1 SGHNT and CDR2 YENEEA. CDR3 DNA sequence: TGTGCCAGCAGCTCCCTCATTTTAGGGGGCGCAGTAGGGACCCAGTACTTC. Residues: CASSSLILGGAVGTQYF.

Of note for this clonotype: It may be a read error: a sequence one base away is much more abundant. The DNA is omitted, as the CDR3 cannot be located on it reliably, and the CDR3 follows TCRdb's listing. The J gene is TRBJ1-1, the V gene TRBV6-1; TRBD1 is the table's D call, not checked against the DNA. The length of the CDR3 is 12 amino acids, counting both ends. From germline, CDR1 is MNHNS and CDR2 SASEGT. CDR3 loop: CASSDVGRGALF.

The chain uses TRBV9 and TRBJ2-7; D is ambiguous. V gave up 0 bases and J gave up 11 bases, with 21 bases separating them. The CDR3 loop spans 15 amino acids. CDR1 is SGDLS and CDR2 is YYNGEE in the germline V gene. CDR3 protein: CASSVAPERLQEKYF. DNA for the CDR3: TGTGCCAGCAGCGTAGCCCCCGAGCGACTCCAAGAGAAGTACTTC.

The V and J genes are TRBV5-1 and TRBJ1-1, with D unresolved. The germline gives CDR1 SGHRS, CDR2 YFSETQ. The CDR3 is 13 amino acids. Trimming shortened V by 1 base and J by 1 base, and 5 bases separated the two germline ends. In nucleotides, the CDR3 is TGCGCCAGCAGCTTGAACTCGAACACTGAAGCTTTCTTT. Protein: CASSLNSNTEAFF.

This clonotype was seen just once. The genes are TRBV20-1 and TRBJ2-5; 12 bases are shared with TRBD2. Germline V lookup: CDR1 DFQATT, CDR2 SNEGSKA (reference sequence). This CDR3 region has 19 residues. V dropped 6 bases and J dropped 5; count of bases not matched to a gene: 22. Written as DNA, the CDR3 is TGCAGTGCCCAGACCCCTCCGACTAGCGGGGGCCGCACCCAGGAGACCCAGTACTTC. Its translation: CSAQTPPTSGGRTQETQYF.

Concerning this clonotype: This is likely a read error, given that the CDR3 carries no conserved phenylalanine or tryptophan at its end. It is unclear where the CDR3 begins or ends on the DNA, so no DNA is shown, and the CDR3 is as TCRdb lists it. The chain employs TRBV7-2 and TRBJ1-2; the listed D gene, TRBD1, was not tested against the DNA. The CDR3 length is 13 residues, termini included. Germline CDR1 reads SGHTA; CDR2 reads FQGNSA. The CDR3 loop reads CASSTGPMSSSSV.

The chain employs TRBV7-2 and TRBJ1-5, with D possibly TRBD1 on 5 matching bases. V lost 4 bases, J lost 11 bases, and 18 bases lay in between. Germline V gives CDR1 SGHTA, CDR2 FQGNSA. The CDR3 has 14 residues. This CDR3 reads CASSSQGGDKAQHF. CDR3 coding DNA: TGTGCCAGCAGCTCCCAGGGAGGAGATAAGGCCCAGCATTTT.

The rearrangement joins TRBV5-1 to TRBJ1-2; the D is unclear. From germline, CDR1 is SGHRS and CDR2 YFSETQ. There are 11 residues in the CDR3. V gave up 8 bases and J gave up 14 bases, with 19 bases separating them. The CDR3 DNA is TGCGCCAGACGAGACGACAACACAGATACCTTC. Translated: CARRDDNTDTF. The whole variable domain, filled in from reference TRBV5-1 and TRBJ1-2, reads KAGVTQTPRYLIKTRGQQVTLSCSPISGHRSVSWYQQTPGQGLQFLFEYFSETQRNKGNFPGRFSGRQFSNSRSEMNVSTLELGDSALYLCARRDDNTDTFGSGTRLTVV.